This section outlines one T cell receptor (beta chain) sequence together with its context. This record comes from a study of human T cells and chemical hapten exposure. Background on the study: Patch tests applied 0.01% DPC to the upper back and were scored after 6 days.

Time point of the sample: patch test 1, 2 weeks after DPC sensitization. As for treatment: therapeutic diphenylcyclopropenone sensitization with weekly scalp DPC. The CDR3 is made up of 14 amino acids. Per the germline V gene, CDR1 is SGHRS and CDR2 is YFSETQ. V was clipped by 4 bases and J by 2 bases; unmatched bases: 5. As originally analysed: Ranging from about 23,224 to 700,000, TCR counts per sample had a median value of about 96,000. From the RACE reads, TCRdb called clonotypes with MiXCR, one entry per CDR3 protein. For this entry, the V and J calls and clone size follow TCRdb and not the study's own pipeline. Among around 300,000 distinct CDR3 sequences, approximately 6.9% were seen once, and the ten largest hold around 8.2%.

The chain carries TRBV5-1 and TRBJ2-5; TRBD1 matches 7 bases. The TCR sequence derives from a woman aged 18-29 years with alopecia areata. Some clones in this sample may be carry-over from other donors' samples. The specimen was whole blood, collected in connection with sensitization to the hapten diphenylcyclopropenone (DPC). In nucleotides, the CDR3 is TGCGCCAGCAGCCCGGGGACAGCACAAGAGACCCAGTACTTC. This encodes CASSPGTAQETQYF.